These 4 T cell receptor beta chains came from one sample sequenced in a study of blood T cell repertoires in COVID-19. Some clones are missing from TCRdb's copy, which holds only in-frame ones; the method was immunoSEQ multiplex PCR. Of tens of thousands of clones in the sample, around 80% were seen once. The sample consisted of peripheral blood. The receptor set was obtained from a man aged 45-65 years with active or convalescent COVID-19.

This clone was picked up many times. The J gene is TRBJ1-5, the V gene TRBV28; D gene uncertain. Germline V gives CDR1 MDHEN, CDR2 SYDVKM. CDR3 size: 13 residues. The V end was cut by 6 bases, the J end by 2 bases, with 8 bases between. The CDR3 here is CASSEVGNQPQHF. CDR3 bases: TGTGCCAGCAGCGAGGTTGGCAATCAGCCCCAGCATTTT.

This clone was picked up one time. The CDR3 nucleotides are TGCAGCGTTGCTGGCGGTGTATCCGGGAACTCTGGAAACACCATATATTTT. Amino acid sequence: CSVAGGVSGNSGNTIYF. The gene calls are TRBV29-1 and TRBJ1-3, with no clear D. Trimming took off 4 bases at V and 0 bases at J, with 19 bases between the two ends. This CDR3 contains 17 residues. CDR1 is SQVTM, CDR2 ANQGSEA, per germline.

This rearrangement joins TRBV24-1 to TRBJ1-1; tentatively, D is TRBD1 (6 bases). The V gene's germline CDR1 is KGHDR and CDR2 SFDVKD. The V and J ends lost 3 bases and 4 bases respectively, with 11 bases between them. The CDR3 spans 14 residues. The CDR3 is CATSDASGATEAFF. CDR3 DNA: TGTGCCACCAGTGATGCCTCAGGGGCCACTGAAGCTTTCTTT.

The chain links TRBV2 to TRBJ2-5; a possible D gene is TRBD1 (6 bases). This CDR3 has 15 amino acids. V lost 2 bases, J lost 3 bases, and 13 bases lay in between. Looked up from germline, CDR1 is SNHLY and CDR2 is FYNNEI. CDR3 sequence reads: CASSESPGTKETQYF. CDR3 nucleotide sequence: TGTGCCAGCAGTGAAAGCCCCGGGACAAAAGAGACCCAGTACTTC.